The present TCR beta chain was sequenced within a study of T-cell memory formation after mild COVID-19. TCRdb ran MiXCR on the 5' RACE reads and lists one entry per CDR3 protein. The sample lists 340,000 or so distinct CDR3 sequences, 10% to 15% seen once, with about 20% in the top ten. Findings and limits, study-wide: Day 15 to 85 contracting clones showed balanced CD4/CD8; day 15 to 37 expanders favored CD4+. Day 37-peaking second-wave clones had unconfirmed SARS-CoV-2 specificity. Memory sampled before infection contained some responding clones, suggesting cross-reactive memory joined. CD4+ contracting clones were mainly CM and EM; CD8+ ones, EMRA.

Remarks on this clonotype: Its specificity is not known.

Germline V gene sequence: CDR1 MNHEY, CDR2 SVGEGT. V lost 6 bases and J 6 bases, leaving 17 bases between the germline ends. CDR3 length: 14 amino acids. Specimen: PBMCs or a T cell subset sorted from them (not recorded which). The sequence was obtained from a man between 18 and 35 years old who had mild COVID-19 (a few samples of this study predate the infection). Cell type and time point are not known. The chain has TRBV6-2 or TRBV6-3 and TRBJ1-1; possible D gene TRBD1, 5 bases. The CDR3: CASRPDGGDPEAFF. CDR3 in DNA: TGTGCCAGCAGACCGGACGGAGGGGACCCTGAAGCTTTCTTT.